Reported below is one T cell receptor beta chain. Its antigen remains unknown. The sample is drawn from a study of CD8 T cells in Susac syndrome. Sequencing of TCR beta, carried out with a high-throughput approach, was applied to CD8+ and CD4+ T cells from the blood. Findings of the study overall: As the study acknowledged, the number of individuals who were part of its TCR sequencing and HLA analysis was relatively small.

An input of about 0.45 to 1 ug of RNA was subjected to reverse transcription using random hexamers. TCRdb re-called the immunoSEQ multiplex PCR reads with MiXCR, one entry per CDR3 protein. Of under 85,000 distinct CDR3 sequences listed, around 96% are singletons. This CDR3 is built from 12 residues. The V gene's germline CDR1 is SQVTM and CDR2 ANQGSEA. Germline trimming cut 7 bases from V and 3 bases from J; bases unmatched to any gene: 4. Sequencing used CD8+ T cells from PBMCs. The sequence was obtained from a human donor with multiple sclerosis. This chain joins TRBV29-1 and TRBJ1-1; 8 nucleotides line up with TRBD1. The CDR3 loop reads CSAGQGDTEAFF. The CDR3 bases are TGCAGCGCCGGACAGGGTGACACTGAAGCTTTCTTT.